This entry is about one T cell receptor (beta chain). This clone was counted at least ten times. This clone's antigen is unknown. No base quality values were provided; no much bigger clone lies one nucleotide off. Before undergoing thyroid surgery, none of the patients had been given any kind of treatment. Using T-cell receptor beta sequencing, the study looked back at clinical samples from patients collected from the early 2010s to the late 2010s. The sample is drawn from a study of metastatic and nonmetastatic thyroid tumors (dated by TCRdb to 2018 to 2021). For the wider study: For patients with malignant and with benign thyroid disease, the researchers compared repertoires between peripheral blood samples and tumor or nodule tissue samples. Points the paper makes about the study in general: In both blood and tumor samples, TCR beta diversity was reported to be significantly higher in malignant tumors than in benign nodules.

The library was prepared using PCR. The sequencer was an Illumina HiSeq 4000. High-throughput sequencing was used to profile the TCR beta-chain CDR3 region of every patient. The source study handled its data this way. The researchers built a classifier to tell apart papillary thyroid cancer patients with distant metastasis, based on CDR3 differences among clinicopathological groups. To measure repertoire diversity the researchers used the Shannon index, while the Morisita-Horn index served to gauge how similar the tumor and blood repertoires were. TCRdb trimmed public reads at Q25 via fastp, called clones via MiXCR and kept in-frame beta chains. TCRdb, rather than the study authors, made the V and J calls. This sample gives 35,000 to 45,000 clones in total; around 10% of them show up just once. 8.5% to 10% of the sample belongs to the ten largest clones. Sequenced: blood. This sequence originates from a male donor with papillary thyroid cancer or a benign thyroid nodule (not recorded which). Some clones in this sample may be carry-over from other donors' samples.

CDR3 loop: CASSLDPGGAGTEAFF. The sequenced DNA is TGCGCCAGCAGCTTGGATCCAGGGGGCGCGGGGACTGAAGCTTTCTTT. The chain joins TRBV5-1 to TRBJ1-1; 8 of the junction bases match TRBD1. V is trimmed back by 0 bases and J by 5 bases, and the junction contains 9 bases that no gene match accounts for. As encoded in the germline V gene, CDR1 is SGHRS while CDR2 is YFSETQ. The CDR3 holds 16 amino acids from the cysteine to the phenylalanine. Only the CDR3 region is kept as DNA, spanning 48 bases read in frame from base 1.